What follows are 13 T cell receptor beta chains derived from one specimen sequenced in a study of cytomegalovirus exposure and HLA in healthy donors. PCR employed 60 Vbeta and 13 Jbeta primers. TCRdb keeps only in-frame clones here, not all; method: immunoSEQ multiplex PCR. The sample has some 150,000 clones; roughly three quarters are singletons. Sequencing was carried out using PBMCs. These receptors were obtained from a woman in her thirties or forties in good health and CMV-seronegative.

The chain carries TRBV2 and TRBJ2-7, with 8 bases fitting TRBD1. Germline V gene lookup returns CDR1 SNHLY and CDR2 FYNNEI. The V segment lost 4 bases and the J segment 12 bases; nucleotides outside the gene matches: 11. CDR3 length: 13 residues. The CDR3 spells CASSAGTGALGYF. The DNA of the CDR3 is TGTGCCAGCAGTGCCGGGACAGGCGCATTGGGGTACTTC. Full variable domain (remainder filled in from reference TRBV2 and TRBJ2-7): EPEVTQTPSHQVTQMGQEVILRCVPISNHLYFYWYRQILGQKVEFLVSFYNNEISEKSEIFDDQFSVERPDGSNFTLKIRSTKLEDSAMYFCASSAGTGALGYFGPGTRLTVT.

The chain is built from TRBV7-9 and TRBJ1-2, with TRBD1 matching 7 bases. Germline CDR1 SEHNR, CDR2 FQNEAQ (reference sequence). V trimming: 6 bases; J trimming: 4 bases; junction bases outside the gene matches: 17. CDR3 length: 17 residues. The CDR3, as DNA: TGTGCCAGCAGTCTTACTGGAGGGGCAGGGGGAGGCTATGGCTACACCTTC. It specifies CASSLTGGAGGGYGYTF.

In its sample, this clone was seen a few times. The chain carries TRBV5-6 and TRBJ1-1, with D unresolved. This CDR3 has 15 amino acids. CDR1 is SGHDT, CDR2 YYEEEE, per germline. The V end was cut by 0 bases, the J end by 5 bases, with 14 bases between. The CDR3 nucleotides read TGTGCCAGCAGCTTGGGATGGGGAGCGCCGACTGAAGCTTTCTTT. Translating gives CASSLGWGAPTEAFF. The full variable domain, with the rest looked up from reference TRBV5-6 and TRBJ1-1, is DAGVTQSPTHLIKTRGQQVTLRCSPKSGHDTVSWYQQALGQGPQFIFQYYEEEERQRGNFPDRFSGHQFPNYSSELNVNALLLGDSALYLCASSLGWGAPTEAFFGQGTRLTVV.

The chain employs TRBV4-1 and TRBJ2-2, with TRBD2 as a possible D gene (6 bases). CDR1 and CDR2 from the germline V gene are MGHRA and YSYEKL. V was pared by 4 bases and J by 1 base, with 10 bases between. The CDR3 covers 15 residues. CDR3 nucleotides: TGCGCCAGCAGCCTCCTGGGGGGGAACACCGGGGAGCTGTTTTTT. This encodes CASSLLGGNTGELFF.

The chain uses TRBV2 and TRBJ2-1; TRBD2 agrees at 15 bases. Germline CDR1 SNHLY, CDR2 FYNNEI. The CDR3 covers 16 residues. V trimming: 4 bases; J trimming: 9 bases; junction bases outside the gene matches: 7. CDR3 residues: CASSGTSGGAGGEQFF. CDR3 bases: TGTGCCAGCAGTGGGACTAGCGGGGGGGCCGGGGGTGAGCAGTTCTTC.

The chain couples TRBV6-5 to TRBJ2-1, with D perhaps matching TRBD2 (7 bases). Germline CDR1 reads MNHEY; CDR2 reads SVGAGI. The CDR3 runs to 15 residues. V lost 2 bases and J lost 6, with 14 bases in between. The CDR3 DNA is TGTGCCAGCAGTTACAGGGGGGGGCCAATCAATGAGCAGTTCTTC. Amino acid sequence: CASSYRGGPINEQFF.

The chain recombines TRBV7-2 with TRBJ2-7; D might be TRBD2 (6 bases). In germline, CDR1 is SGHTA, CDR2 FQGNSA. Trimming pared 5 bases from V and 4 bases from J, leaving 9 bases between. The CDR3 has 12 amino acids. The CDR3 nucleotides are TGTGCCAGCAGCCCGGGACTGTACGAGCAGTACTTC. This gives the protein CASSPGLYEQYF.

The chain recombines TRBV5-1 with TRBJ1-2, with 10 bases aligning to TRBD1. This CDR3 is built from 15 residues. Germline CDR1 and CDR2: SGHRS and YFSETQ. V lost 2 bases and J lost 5; bases outside the gene matches: 6. The CDR3 nucleotides are TGCGCCAGCAGCTTACCGGGACAGGGGACGTATGGCTACACCTTC. Residues: CASSLPGQGTYGYTF.

Only a few counts were recorded for this clone. This chain uses TRBV4-1 with TRBJ2-7, with 9 bases aligning to TRBD1. The CDR3 covers 17 residues. The germline V gene has CDR1 MGHRA and CDR2 YSYEKL. The V and J ends lost 1 base and 4 bases, in that order; junction bases with no gene match: 11. The DNA for the CDR3 is TGCGCCAGCAGCCAAGTTTTGACAGGGGGTATCCTATACGAGCAGTACTTC. Encoded protein: CASSQVLTGGILYEQYF.

The rearrangement uses TRBV6-1 and TRBJ1-5; 9 bases are shared with TRBD1. There are 18 residues in the CDR3. V gave up 6 bases and J gave up 2 bases; unmatched junction bases: 14. Germline V CDR1 and CDR2: MNHNS, SASEGT. The CDR3, as DNA: TGTGCCAGCAGAGAAACGGACAGGGGACCCTTAGGCAATCAGCCCCAGCATTTT. Protein: CASRETDRGPLGNQPQHF.

V gene TRBV5-1 combines with J gene TRBJ2-7; D unclear. Trimming shortened V by 0 bases and J by 2 bases, and 18 bases separated the two germline ends. This CDR3 region has 17 residues. The germline V gene has CDR1 SGHRS and CDR2 YFSETQ. The CDR3 protein is CASSLVPSGSSPYEQYF. Here the CDR3 DNA reads TGCGCCAGCAGCTTGGTACCCTCAGGCAGTTCCCCCTACGAGCAGTACTTC. The variable domain in full, with the rest retrieved from reference TRBV5-1 and TRBJ2-7, is KAGVTQTPRYLIKTRGQQVTLSCSPISGHRSVSWYQQTPGQGLQFLFEYFSETQRNKGNFPGRFSGRQFSNSRSEMNVSTLELGDSALYLCASSLVPSGSSPYEQYFGPGTRLTVT.

The chain couples TRBV19 to TRBJ2-1; 14 bases fit TRBD2. Germline assignment: CDR1 LNHDA and CDR2 SQIVND (reference sequence). CDR3 size: 20 residues. Trimming cost V 5 bases and J 1 base; bases outside gene matches: 13. In nucleotides, the CDR3 is TGTGCCAGTAGTCCTAGACTAGCGGGGGGGCTCTTTAAGTCCTACAATGAGCAGTTCTTC. Translated: CASSPRLAGGLFKSYNEQFF. The full variable domain, completed using reference TRBV19 and TRBJ2-1, is DGGITQSPKYLFRKEGQNVTLSCEQNLNHDAMYWYRQDPGQGLRLIYYSQIVNDFQKGDIAEGYSVSREKKESFPLTVTSAQKNPTAFYLCASSPRLAGGLFKSYNEQFFGPGTRLTVL.

This chain links TRBV28 with TRBJ1-2; D perhaps matches TRBD1 (6 bases). Looked up from germline, CDR1 is MDHEN and CDR2 is SYDVKM. Trimming removed 10 bases from V and 4 bases from J, with 16 bases in between. The CDR3 length is 13 residues. The CDR3 region has the DNA TGTGCCACCTTACAGGGTAACAGCTATGGCTACACCTTC. It is translated as CATLQGNSYGYTF.